This is a list of T cell receptor beta chains from one sample in a study of chemoradiotherapy in HPV16-positive cancers. Some clones are missing from TCRdb's copy, which holds only in-frame ones; the method was immunoSEQ multiplex PCR. The sample consists of 6,000 or so clones, 80% to 95% of them appearing once. The sample consisted of blood, taken from a patient who underwent chemoradiotherapy. The receptors stem from a human donor with HPV-associated anogenital cancer. The CDR3 runs from the conserved cysteine through the conserved F or W. Fields, in order: D gene, V gene, J gene, CDR3 protein. The D gene is left open where the match is weak.

TRBD2	TRBV7-2	TRBJ2-7	CASSLVTSGQYEQYF
.	TRBV15	TRBJ1-4	CATSRGQGTEKLFF
TRBD2	TRBV7-2	TRBJ2-3	CASSLGTSGGSTQYF
TRBD2	TRBV4-2	TRBJ2-7	CASSQDQASGRYEQYF
TRBD2	TRBV6-5	TRBJ2-7	CASSYSGRSSYEQYF
TRBD1	TRBV19	TRBJ1-2	CANEDREYYGYTF
.	TRBV9	TRBJ2-5	CASSVGSGLPDETQYF
TRBD1	TRBV7-8	TRBJ2-6	CASSPRDRVLGGANVLTF
TRBD1	TRBV7-2	TRBJ1-2	CASSPGQLYGYTF
.	TRBV5-6	TRBJ2-2	CASSLPGFNPGELFF
.	TRBV11-2	TRBJ2-7	CASSPATEQYF
TRBD1	TRBV11-3	TRBJ2-1	CASRKGQGVDEQFF
.	TRBV2	TRBJ2-7	CASSEVGIGIKLYF
.	TRBV6-4	TRBJ1-5	CASSRITDSNQPQHF
.	TRBV5-8	TRBJ2-5	CASSLGPGVIETQYF
TRBD1	TRBV7-9	TRBJ2-5	CASSLGRGQEEETQYF
TRBD2	TRBV4-1	TRBJ2-1	CASSYPGTRIDEQFF
.	TRBV2	TRBJ2-3	CASSEGLVGGADTQYF
TRBD2	TRBV7-9	TRBJ2-1	CASSPGTSGSNEQFF
.	TRBV6-5	TRBJ2-1	CASSSTKSVVWFF
TRBD2	TRBV20-1	TRBJ2-7	CSARSGTSGTF
.	TRBV19	TRBJ1-2	CASGRGDYGYTF
.	TRBV6-1	TRBJ1-2	CASSEGPRMYGYTF
.	TRBV7-8	TRBJ2-3	CASSSLRTDTQYF
.	TRBV18	TRBJ1-2	CASSPGGLNYGYTF
.	TRBV5-4	TRBJ1-1	CASTFRGTANTEAFF
.	TRBV11-3	TRBJ2-7	CASSRPDEVEQYF